These 6 T cell receptor beta chains were all obtained from the same sample, sequenced in a study of T cell changes during pregnancy in multiple sclerosis. Assay used: immunoSEQ multiplex PCR; TCRdb lists only in-frame clones, some missing. The sample records just over 80,000 clones, about 95% being singletons. The sample in question was peripheral blood, obtained in the second trimester of pregnancy. These receptors came from a female donor with multiple sclerosis, enrolled in a pregnancy study.

The chain employs TRBV6-4 and TRBJ1-5; D unresolved. The CDR3 sequence is 13 residues long. The germline V gene has CDR1 MRHNA and CDR2 SNTAGT. Trimming took 3 bases from V and 4 from J, leaving 7 bases between them. The CDR3 here is CASSEGSNQPQHF. Written as DNA, the CDR3 is TGTGCCAGCAGTGAAGGGAGTAATCAGCCCCAGCATTTT.

This clone was detected only a few times. The chain recombines TRBV29-1 with TRBJ1-2; D is undetermined. Trimming stripped 7 bases from V and 7 bases from J, with 16 bases between. Germline assignment: CDR1 SQVTM and CDR2 ANQGSEA. There are 12 residues in the CDR3. The CDR3 loop reads CSAEPGLGGYTF. In DNA, the CDR3 is TGCAGCGCCGAACCCGGGTTGGGTGGCTACACCTTC.

This clone appeared once. The chain joins TRBV7-9 to TRBJ2-3, with 10 bases identical to TRBD2. Germline lookup yields CDR1 SEHNR and CDR2 FQNEAQ (reference sequence). This CDR3 spans 18 amino acids. V trimming: 4 bases; J trimming: 5 bases; junction bases outside the gene matches: 15. The CDR3 DNA sequence: TGTGCCAGCAGCTCCACTTCTAATCTAGCGGGAGTGGGAGATACGCAGTATTTT. This encodes CASSSTSNLAGVGDTQYF.

This sequence joins TRBV27 and TRBJ1-4; tentative D call: TRBD1 (5 bases). Germline V gene data show CDR1 as MNHEY and CDR2 as SMNVEV (reference sequence). V shed 2 bases and J shed 6 bases, with 25 bases lying between them. The CDR3 has 19 residues. CDR3 region: CASSLQPTTGRVKYEKLFF. Here the CDR3 DNA reads TGTGCCAGCAGTTTACAACCAACAACAGGACGGGTCAAATATGAAAAACTGTTTTTT.

This chain links TRBV7-2 with TRBJ1-1, with D perhaps TRBD1 (6 bases). This CDR3 has 13 residues. CDR1 and CDR2 from the germline V gene are SGHTA and FQGNSA. V gave up 5 bases and J gave up 4 bases, with 11 bases separating them. The CDR3 sequence: CASSPLQGTEAFF. The CDR3 nucleotides read TGTGCCAGCAGCCCGTTACAGGGCACTGAAGCTTTCTTT.

As DNA, the CDR3 is TGTGCCAGTACAACAGGGAACTATGGCTACACCTTC. Translated: CASTTGNYGYTF. The chain is built from TRBV6-6 and TRBJ1-2; D is perhaps TRBD1 (6 bases). CDR1 is MNHNY, CDR2 SVGAGI, per germline (reference sequence). The CDR3 has 12 amino acids. V dropped 9 bases and J dropped 2 bases, with 10 bases sitting between them.